This TCR beta chain was sequenced during a study of blood T cells in healthy people across ages. Overall study findings and caveats: Both naive CD4+ cell counts and diversity were greater in long-lived donors than in aged donors.

As for this clonotype: What it recognizes is unknown.

Germline loops: CDR1 SEHNR, CDR2 FQNEAQ (reference sequence). V lost 5 bases, J lost 4 bases, and 11 bases stayed unmatched. The CDR3 has 17 amino acids. For the second PCR, which ran for about 7 to 11 cycles, a sample-barcoded 5' primer and a J-beta primer mix were used. Each cDNA molecule was tagged by a template-switch adaptor that had 12 random nucleotides. TCRdb ran MiXCR on the 5' RACE reads and lists one entry per CDR3 protein. The table has around 1,500,000 distinct CDR3 sequences, 28% seen once; the top ten hold over 7%. Sequencing used blood. This clonotype was sampled from a woman in her twenties or thirties in good health. V and J are TRBV7-9 and TRBJ1-4; 9 nucleotides match TRBD1. CDR3 bases: TGTGCCAGCAGCGTCCCGGGACAGGGCTTAATTAATGAAAAACTGTTTTTT. The encoded protein is CASSVPGQGLINEKLFF.